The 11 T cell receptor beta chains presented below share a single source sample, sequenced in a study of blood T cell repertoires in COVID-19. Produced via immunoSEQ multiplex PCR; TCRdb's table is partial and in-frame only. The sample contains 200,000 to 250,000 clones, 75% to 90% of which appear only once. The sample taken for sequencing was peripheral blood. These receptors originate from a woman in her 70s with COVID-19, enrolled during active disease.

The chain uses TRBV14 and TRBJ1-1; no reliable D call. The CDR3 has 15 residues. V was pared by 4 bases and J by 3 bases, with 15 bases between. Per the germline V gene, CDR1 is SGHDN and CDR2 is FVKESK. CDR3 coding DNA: TGTGCCAGCAGCCCCGTGATGGGAGCCCACACTGAAGCTTTCTTT. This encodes CASSPVMGAHTEAFF.

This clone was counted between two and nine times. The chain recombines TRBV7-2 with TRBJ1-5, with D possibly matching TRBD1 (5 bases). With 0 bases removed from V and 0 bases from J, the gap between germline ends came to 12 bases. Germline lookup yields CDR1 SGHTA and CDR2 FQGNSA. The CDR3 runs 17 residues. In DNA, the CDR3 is TGTGCCAGCAGCTTAGCGGTTAGCAGGGATAGCAATCAGCCCCAGCATTTT. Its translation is CASSLAVSRDSNQPQHF. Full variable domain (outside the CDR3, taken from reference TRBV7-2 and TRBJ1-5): GAGVSQSPSNKVTEKGKDVELRCDPISGHTALYWYRQSLGQGLEFLIYFQGNSAPDKSGLPSDRFSAERTGGSVSTLTIQRTQQEDSAVYLCASSLAVSRDSNQPQHFGDGTRLSIL.

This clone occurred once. Written as DNA, the CDR3 is TGTGCCAGCAGCCAAACTCCCTCTGGCGGGAGGATTAACACCGGGGAGCTGTTTTTT. Its protein is CASSQTPSGGRINTGELFF. V is TRBV3-1 (or the pseudogene TRBV3-2) and J is TRBJ2-2, with TRBD2 matching 8 bases. The CDR3 totals 19 residues. Trimming cost V 2 bases and J 2 bases; bases outside gene matches: 13. Germline CDR1 is LGHDT and CDR2 is YNNKEL (reference sequence).

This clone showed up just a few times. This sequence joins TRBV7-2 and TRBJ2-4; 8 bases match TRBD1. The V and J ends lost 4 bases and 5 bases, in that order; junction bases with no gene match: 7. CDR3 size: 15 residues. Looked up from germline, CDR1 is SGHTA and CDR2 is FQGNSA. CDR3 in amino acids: CASSSSGGRENIQYF. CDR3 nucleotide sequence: TGTGCCAGCAGCTCATCAGGGGGCCGGGAAAACATTCAGTACTTC.

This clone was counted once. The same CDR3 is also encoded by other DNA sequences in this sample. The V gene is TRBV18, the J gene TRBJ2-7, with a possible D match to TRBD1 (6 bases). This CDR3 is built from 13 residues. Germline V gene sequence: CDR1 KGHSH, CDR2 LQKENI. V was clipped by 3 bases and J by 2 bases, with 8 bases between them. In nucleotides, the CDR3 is TGTGCCAGCTCACCGGACAGTACCTACGAGCAGTACTTC. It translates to CASSPDSTYEQYF.

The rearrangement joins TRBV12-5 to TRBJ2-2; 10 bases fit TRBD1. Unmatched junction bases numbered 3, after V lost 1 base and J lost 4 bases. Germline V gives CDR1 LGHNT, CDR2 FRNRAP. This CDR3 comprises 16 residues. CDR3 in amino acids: CASGLGQGASTGELFF. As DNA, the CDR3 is TGTGCTAGTGGTTTGGGACAGGGGGCGAGCACCGGGGAGCTGTTTTTT.

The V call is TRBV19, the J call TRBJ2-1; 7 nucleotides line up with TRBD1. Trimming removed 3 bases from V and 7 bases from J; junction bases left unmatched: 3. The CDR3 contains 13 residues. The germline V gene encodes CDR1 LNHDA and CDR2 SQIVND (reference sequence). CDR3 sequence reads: CASSIGTDNEQFF. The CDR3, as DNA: TGTGCCAGTAGTATTGGGACAGATAATGAGCAGTTCTTC.

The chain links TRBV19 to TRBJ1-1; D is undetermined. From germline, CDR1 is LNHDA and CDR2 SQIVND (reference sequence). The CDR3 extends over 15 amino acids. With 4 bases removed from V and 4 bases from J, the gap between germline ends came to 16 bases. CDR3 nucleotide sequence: TGTGCCAGTAGTACTCACAGCCAAGGTCGCACTGAAGCTTTCTTT. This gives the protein CASSTHSQGRTEAFF.

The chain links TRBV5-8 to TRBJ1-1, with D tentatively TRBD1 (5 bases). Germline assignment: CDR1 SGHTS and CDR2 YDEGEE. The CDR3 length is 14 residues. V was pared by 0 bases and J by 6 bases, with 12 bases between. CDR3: CASSLVIREPEAFF. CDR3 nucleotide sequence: TGTGCCAGCAGCTTGGTTATCAGGGAACCTGAAGCTTTCTTT.

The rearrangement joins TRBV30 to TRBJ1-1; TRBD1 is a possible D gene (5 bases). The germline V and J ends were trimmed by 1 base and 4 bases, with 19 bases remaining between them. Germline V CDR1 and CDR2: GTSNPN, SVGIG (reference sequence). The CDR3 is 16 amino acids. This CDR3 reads CAWSAHFPRVGTEAFF. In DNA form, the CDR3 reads TGTGCCTGGAGTGCACACTTTCCCAGGGTAGGCACTGAAGCTTTCTTT.

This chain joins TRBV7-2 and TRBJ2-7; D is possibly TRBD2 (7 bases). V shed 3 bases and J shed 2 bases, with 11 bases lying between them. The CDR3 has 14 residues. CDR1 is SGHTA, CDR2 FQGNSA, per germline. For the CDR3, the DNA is TGTGCCAGCAGCTTGGGAGGGGGAGCCTACGAGCAGTACTTC. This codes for CASSLGGGAYEQYF.